The source of this TCR beta chain is a study of shared clonotypes between healthy human individuals. The assay was immunoSEQ multiplex PCR, and TCRdb's table has in-frame clones only and misses some. Here the sample spans approximately 2,300,000 clones, under 95% being singletons. V lost 8 bases, J lost 4 bases, and 8 bases lay in between. The germline V gene encodes CDR1 SNHLY and CDR2 FYNNEI. This CDR3 has 11 amino acids. Healthy HIV-negative adults without recent acute infections or vaccinations served as donors. Sequenced sample: naive CD4+ T cells from PBMCs. Subset: CD45RA+ positively selected. The chain links TRBV2 to TRBJ1-2, with TRBD1 as a possible D gene (5 bases). This TCR was sampled from a young man in good health. Some clones in this sample may be carry-over from other donors' samples. The CDR3 DNA follows: TGTGCCAGCGGGGGTAGCTATGGCTACACCTTC. Encoded protein: CASGGSYGYTF.